Listed here are 6 T cell receptor beta chains from one sample, sequenced in a study of response to subunit inactivated influenza vaccine. In TCRdb, the RT-PCR reads were re-called with MiXCR into one record per CDR3 protein. Among around 600,000 distinct CDR3 sequences listed, around 11% were seen once. A further study also used this sample, focusing on T cells expressing NK-cell markers. That work states: UMI-tagged 5'RACE template switching yielded the TCR beta cDNA.

This specimen consisted of PBMCs from blood, obtained on the day of vaccination. These receptors came from a man over 45 who received an inactivated influenza vaccine.

The chain combines TRBV25-1 with TRBJ1-6; TRBD1 aligns across 10 bases. The CDR3 consists of 16 residues. V shed 1 base and J 9 bases; nucleotides not matched to a gene: 6. The germline V gene has CDR1 MGHDK and CDR2 SYGVNS. DNA for the CDR3: TGTGCCAGCAGTGAATCGACAGGGGGCTTTGGTTCACCCCTCCACTTT. Its translation is CASSESTGGFGSPLHF.

The sample holds many counts of this clonotype. V and J are TRBV24-1 and TRBJ2-3; 11 bases map to TRBD1. The germline CDR1 and CDR2 sequences are KGHDR and SFDVKD. The ends lost 5 bases at V and 3 bases at J; junction bases unmatched: 9. This CDR3 is 17 amino acids long. The CDR3 bases are TGTGCCACCAGTGTGGCCGCCGGGACAGGGGGTACAGATACGCAGTATTTT. Amino acid sequence: CATSVAAGTGGTDTQYF.

J is TRBJ1-6 and V is TRBV4-1, with 10 bases lining up with TRBD1. In germline, CDR1 is MGHRA, CDR2 YSYEKL. Trimming removed 3 bases from V and 9 bases from J; junction bases left unmatched: 8. The CDR3 runs to 16 residues. The CDR3 sequence is CASSQPGQGPGSPLHF. CDR3 nucleotide sequence: TGCGCCAGCAGCCAGCCGGGACAGGGGCCGGGTTCACCCCTCCACTTT.

The V call is TRBV6-2 or TRBV6-3, the J call TRBJ2-1, with D perhaps matching TRBD2 (6 bases). V was cut by 6 bases and J by 14 bases, with 14 bases left in between. The CDR3 contains 11 residues. Germline loops: CDR1 MNHEY, CDR2 SVGEGT. This CDR3 reads CASRAGTREFF. The DNA of the CDR3 is TGTGCCAGCAGGGCGGGAACAAGGGAGTTCTTC.

This chain uses TRBV4-2 with TRBJ2-5, with D unclear. Germline assignment: CDR1 LGHNA and CDR2 YNFKEQ. The CDR3 runs to 16 residues. V was cut by 0 bases and J by 3 bases, with 14 bases left in between. As DNA, the CDR3 is TGTGCCAGCAGCCAAGAGTCATATTTTGCAGAAGAGACCCAGTACTTC. This gives the protein CASSQESYFAEETQYF.

This clonotype was seen a handful of times. The chain recombines TRBV20-1 with TRBJ2-7, with no clear D. The ends were cut back, 0 bases at V and 2 bases at J, with 8 bases in the middle. CDR3 length: 13 amino acids. Germline V gene sequence: CDR1 DFQATT, CDR2 SNEGSKA (reference sequence). The CDR3 coding sequence is TGCAGTGCTAGAGAAGACGGTGCCTACGAGCAGTACTTC. Residues: CSAREDGAYEQYF.